Listed here is a single T cell receptor (beta chain). The data were taken from a study of PD-1 blockade in classical Hodgkin lymphoma. Only in-frame clones appear in the TCRdb table, and some are missing; sequencing was by immunoSEQ multiplex PCR. The table has 30,000 or so clones, roughly 82% seen once. After autologous stem cell transplantation all patients relapsed, and prior brentuximab vedotin exposure differed between cohorts. Germline-derived CDR1 and CDR2 are KGHSH and LQKENI. V lost 2 bases and J lost 5, with 9 bases in between. The CDR3 length is 14 residues. V usage is TRBV18 and J usage is TRBJ2-2; the D gene is possibly TRBD1 (6 bases). This sequence was found in a human donor with classical Hodgkin lymphoma. The sequenced sample was peripheral blood mononuclear cells (PBMCs), obtained at baseline. The CDR3 loop reads CASSPNQGTGELFF. CDR3 DNA: TGTGCCAGCTCACCAAACCAGGGGACCGGGGAGCTGTTTTTT.